This TCR beta chain derives from a study of cytomegalovirus exposure and HLA in healthy donors listed by TCRdb under 2017. About the full investigation: According to an earlier analysis of around 600 of the donors, about 179 million T cells yielded roughly 100 million unique TCR beta sequences and 250 to 350 Gb of sequence data. An early release covering over 500 HLA-typed donors comprised about 300 gigabases of sequencing data and tens of millions of unique TCR sequences. The genetic ancestry cluster associated with self-reported Caucasian donors included about four fifths of the roughly 400 genotyped donors. The study was designed to test whether signatures of past pathogen exposure could be identified by cataloging public T cell receptors. The study used immunosequencing to profile the T cell repertoires of 666 subjects and linked those repertoires to cytomegalovirus serostatus. Besides the first cohort of around 670 subjects, a separate validation cohort made up of 120 different subjects was used. To predict cytomegalovirus infection status, the study combined high-throughput TCR immunosequencing, statistical association of individual TCRs with disease status, and machine learning. To study patterns of TCR occurrence, a later analysis re-analyzed previously published TCR beta repertoires from 700 or so donors and added high-resolution HLA genotyping. The later analysis used no new phenotypic data to find candidate immune exposures, relying instead on TCR beta sequences and their occurrence across donors. An earlier analysis of several hundred of the donors applied high-throughput TCR beta sequencing to assess whether each TCR beta V gene segment acted as functional or pseudogenic. Donor age, sex, ethnicity and CMV serostatus were collected together with the repertoire data. A later genetic analysis used genome-wide SNP genotypes for about 55% of the 666 donors, treating that subset as a discovery cohort. All discovery cohort repertoires had been generated on a single sequencing platform. HLA typing included class I and class II loci at four-digit resolution. The number of donors typed differed by locus, with roughly 629-640 for A, B, C, DRB1 and DQB1, more than 500 for DQA1, approximately 580 for DPA1, and over 400 for DPB1. Roughly 5 DR-DQ haplotypes were handled as single units for association and clustering, since linkage in the cohort was strong. Among some 410 genotyped donors of the cohort, an average of around 250,000 unique TCR beta nucleotide sequences was sequenced per donor, of which about 18% were non-productive.

About this clone: Its antigen target is currently unknown. No per-base quality is available; no much larger clone lies one base away.

The cohort consisted of hundreds of healthy bone marrow donors. Cohort members were all nominally healthy when sampled, although unrecorded immune exposures were likely present. The donor was CMV seropositive and was included in the group of 250 to 350 seropositive cohort members. A peripheral blood sample was provided by each donor, and peripheral blood mononuclear cells were used for TCR beta sequencing. The Qiagen DNeasy Blood Extraction Kit was used to extract genomic DNA from the blood cell samples. Results and caveats for the whole study, not just this receptor: A further reported finding was that TCR beta sequences accurately predicted the HLA-A and HLA-B alleles for most subjects in the first cohort. Sequencing depth was assumed to be roughly uniform across donors in the presence/absence analyses, though that assumption may not hold. CMV serostatus was the only immune exposure information available for the cohort. The earlier analysis of 587 of the donors excluded seventeen rarely observed V segments, including chromosome 9 orphons, because counts were too low. In a later genetic analysis, fewer N-insertions in productive TCRs were reported among donors in an Asian-associated ancestry cluster than the approximately 630-donor mean. When HLA alleles, especially DR and DQ, strongly co-occurred, TCR associations were difficult to assign to individual alleles. A cluster of highly shared sequence variants was judged likely to represent a technical artifact of the sequencing pipeline. V-gene and J-gene trimming of TCR beta chains was associated with a missense DCLRE1C variant in a later genetic analysis, and the association was replicated in an independent cohort. According to the authors, the approach could potentially be generalized to other disease states and immunological phenotypes. Cytomegalovirus status was reported to be diagnosed by the classifier with high specificity and sensitivity in both the original and validation cohorts. Specific HLA alleles were associated with more than 15,000 TCR beta sequences at a false discovery rate of 0.05 in a later analysis. Correlated functional status among segregating V segments might be attributable to linkage disequilibrium, but an unknown experimental factor could not be ruled out. A later analysis found that most CMV-associated TCR beta chains appeared HLA-restricted, with HLA associations seemingly driven largely by CMV exposure. Three of the identified cytomegalovirus-associated TCR beta chains were confirmed in vitro to be specific for cytomegalovirus antigens. In a later analysis, the rate of TCR association differed among HLA loci, with DRB1 alleles having the most associated TCRs and HLA-C alleles having the fewest. This cohort had only TCR beta chains sequenced, and the lack of alpha or paired-chain data limited which features could be detected. While some public TCRs were present in many individuals, most TCR sequences turned up only very rarely across donors. According to a later analysis, parvovirus B19, influenza, CMV and Epstein-Barr virus appeared linked to several top co-occurrence clusters. Because HLA typing was unavailable for some donors at each locus, only the typed subset was used in association tests. A later analysis found that HLA-associated TCR beta chains were more clonally expanded and had lower generation probabilities than equally common non-associated chains. The study listed 164 TCR beta chains as associated with cytomegalovirus. Some IMGT-functional V segments, including TRBV6-2 and TRBV6-3, could not be told apart with the 87-base-pair reads, so those segments were excluded. In an earlier analysis of about 600 of the donors, most TCR beta V segments appeared in productive rearrangements about 90% or about 30% of the time, broadly matching IMGT annotations.

Trimming leaves V shorter by 5 bases and J shorter by 4 bases, with the junction holding 8 bases beyond the gene matches. Counted from cysteine to phenylalanine, this CDR3 has 15 amino acids. Of the read, only the CDR3 DNA is kept; its 45 bases are in frame from base 1. Looking up the germline V gene yields CDR1 MNHEY and CDR2 SVGAGI. The library was made by the immunoSEQ multiplex PCR assay. A mixture of 60 forward primers for TCR Vbeta segments and 13 reverse primers for TCR Jbeta segments was used in the multiplex PCR. A multiplex PCR assay on genomic DNA amplified the CDR3 region of rearranged TCR beta genes. The amplified TCR beta libraries were sequenced on the Illumina HiSeq System as 87-base-pair reads. Concerning the study's data processing: A later analysis counted about 80 million unique TCR beta chains across the 700 or so repertoires, and 9 million to 14 million of these chains were shared by at least two donors. To remove PCR and sequencing errors, raw reads were error-corrected and collapsed into unique sequences using a nearest-neighbor algorithm that merged closely related sequences. CDR3 sequences were aligned to IMGT reference sequences to assign V, D and J gene segments. Each retained sequence needed at least a six-nucleotide match to both a V gene segment and a J gene segment. Rearrangements were classified as productive when the CDR3 lacked stop codons and remained in frame with V and J, and all other rearrangements were classified as non-productive. CDR3 was defined according to IMGT convention as the region running from the second conserved V-encoded cysteine to the conserved J-encoded phenylalanine. The earlier analysis of 500 to 600 of the donors excluded sequences that lacked an unambiguous match to a single V gene segment. An earlier analysis of under 750 of the donors called V segments functional above 56.7% productive rearrangements and segregating when the between-donor standard deviation exceeded 5%. A statistical classification framework was built for diagnosing cytomegalovirus status from the catalog of TCR beta chain sequences. In a later analysis, TCR nucleotide sequences were compared against IMGT/GENE-DB human TR gene sequences so that V and J genes could be assigned. A later analysis assigned CDR3 sequences and most-parsimonious VDJ recombination scenarios with the TCRdist pipeline. In a later analysis, each TCR beta chain was defined by its CDR3 amino acid sequence together with its V-gene family, and reads lacking a unique V-gene family were excluded. To address suspected cross-contamination and a sequencing artifact, a later analysis removed a few hundred highly shared, low-generation-probability nucleotide sequences. A later analysis calculated a clonal expansion index for each public chain from normalized within-repertoire ranks of inferred template counts. In a later analysis, generation probabilities were computed using a VDJ recombination model fitted to out-of-frame rearrangements, and the results were checked against IGoR. Hypergeometric tests were used in a later analysis to score TCR-TCR, TCR-HLA and TCR-CMV co-occurrence, with a repertoire-size bias correction applied to the TCR pairs. A later analysis estimated false discovery rates by permuting HLA or CMV assignments 20 times. A later analysis grouped co-occurring TCRs with DBSCAN, adding TCRdist sequence similarity when clustering within HLA-allele-positive subsets. Repertoires with fewer than 30,000 or more than 120,000 public chains, plus five repertoires with anomalous nucleotide sharing, were excluded from co-occurrence clustering. In its TCRdb copy, this immuneACCESS table keeps in-frame sequences only and misses some clones. Where compared with another copy, unresolved V genes explain less than half of these, and the others have no known cause. From that table come the V and J calls and clone size; the DNA was used to work out D and trimming. In this sample the table shows about 67,000 clones, about 71% of which occur a single time. The ten largest clones represent about 8% of the sample.

The chain is assembled from TRBV6-5 and TRBJ2-5, with 9 middle bases fitting TRBD2. Sequencing was performed on PBMCs. The receptor was derived from a man in his fifties or sixties in good health and CMV-seropositive. The DNA sequence follows: TGTGCCAGCAGTCGGGTGGGACTAGCACGAGAGACCCAGTACTTC. Translation gives CASSRVGLARETQYF.